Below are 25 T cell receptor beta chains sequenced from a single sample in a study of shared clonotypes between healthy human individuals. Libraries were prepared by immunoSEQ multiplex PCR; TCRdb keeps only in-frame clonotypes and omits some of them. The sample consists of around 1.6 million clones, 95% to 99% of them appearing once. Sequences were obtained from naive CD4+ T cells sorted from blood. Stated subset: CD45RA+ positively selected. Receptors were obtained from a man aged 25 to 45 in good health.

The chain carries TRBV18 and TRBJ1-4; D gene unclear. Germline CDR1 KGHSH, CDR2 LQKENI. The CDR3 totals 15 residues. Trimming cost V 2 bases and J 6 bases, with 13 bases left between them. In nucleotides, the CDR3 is TGTGCCAGCTCACCAAACGCAGCAAAGGATGAAAAACTGTTTTTT. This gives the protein CASSPNAAKDEKLFF. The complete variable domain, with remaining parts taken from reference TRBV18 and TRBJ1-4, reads NAGVMQNPRHLVRRRGQEARLRCSPMKGHSHVYWYRQLPEEGLKFMVYLQKENIIDESGMPKERFSAEFPKEGPSILRIQQVVRGDSAAYFCASSPNAAKDEKLFFGSGTQLSVL.

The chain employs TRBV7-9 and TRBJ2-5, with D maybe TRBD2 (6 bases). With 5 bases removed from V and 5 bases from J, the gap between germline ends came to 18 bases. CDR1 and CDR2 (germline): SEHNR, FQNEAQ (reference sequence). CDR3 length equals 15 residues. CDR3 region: CASSPRESRLETQYF. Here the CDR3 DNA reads TGTGCCAGCAGCCCCCGGGAGAGTAGATTGGAGACCCAGTACTTC.

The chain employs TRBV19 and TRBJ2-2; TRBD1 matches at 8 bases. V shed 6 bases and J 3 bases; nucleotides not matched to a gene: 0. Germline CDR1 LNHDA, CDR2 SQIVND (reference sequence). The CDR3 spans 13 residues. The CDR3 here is CASRGQDTGELFF. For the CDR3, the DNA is TGTGCCAGTAGGGGACAGGACACCGGGGAGCTGTTTTTT.

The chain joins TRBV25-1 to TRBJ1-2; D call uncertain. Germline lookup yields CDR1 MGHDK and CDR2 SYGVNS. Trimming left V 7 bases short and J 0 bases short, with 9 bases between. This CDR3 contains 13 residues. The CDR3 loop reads CASKEGSNYGYTF. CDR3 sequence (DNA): TGTGCCAGCAAGGAGGGCTCTAACTATGGCTACACCTTC.

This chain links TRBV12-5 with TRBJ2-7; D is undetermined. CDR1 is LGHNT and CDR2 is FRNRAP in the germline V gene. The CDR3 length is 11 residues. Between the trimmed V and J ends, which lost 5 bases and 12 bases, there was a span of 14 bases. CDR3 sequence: CASGGEFQPYF. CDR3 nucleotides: TGTGCTAGTGGTGGGGAATTTCAGCCGTACTTC.

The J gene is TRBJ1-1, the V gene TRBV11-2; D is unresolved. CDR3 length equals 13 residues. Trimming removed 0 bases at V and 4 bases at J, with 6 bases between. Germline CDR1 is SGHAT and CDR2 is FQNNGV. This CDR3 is CASSLDLVTEAFF. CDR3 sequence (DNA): TGTGCCAGCAGCTTAGATCTGGTCACTGAAGCTTTCTTT.

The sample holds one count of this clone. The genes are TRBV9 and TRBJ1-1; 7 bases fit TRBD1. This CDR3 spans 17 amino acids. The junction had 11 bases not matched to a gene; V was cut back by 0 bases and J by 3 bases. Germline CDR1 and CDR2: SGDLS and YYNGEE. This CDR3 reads CASSVGTGTLSDTEAFF. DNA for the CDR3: TGTGCCAGCAGCGTAGGGACAGGTACTTTATCTGACACTGAAGCTTTCTTT.

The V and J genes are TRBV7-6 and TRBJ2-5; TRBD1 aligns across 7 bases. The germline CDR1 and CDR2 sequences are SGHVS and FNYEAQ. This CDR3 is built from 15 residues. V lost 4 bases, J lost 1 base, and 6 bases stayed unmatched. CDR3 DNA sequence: TGTGCCAGCAGCTCCGACAGGGCTCGCCAAGAGACCCAGTACTTC. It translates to CASSSDRARQETQYF.

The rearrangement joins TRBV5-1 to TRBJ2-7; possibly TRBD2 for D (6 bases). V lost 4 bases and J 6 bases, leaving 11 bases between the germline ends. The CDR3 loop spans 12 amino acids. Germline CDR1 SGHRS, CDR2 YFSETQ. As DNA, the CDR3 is TGCGCCAGCAGCCCGGGGGTGGGCGAGCAGTACTTC. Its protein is CASSPGVGEQYF.

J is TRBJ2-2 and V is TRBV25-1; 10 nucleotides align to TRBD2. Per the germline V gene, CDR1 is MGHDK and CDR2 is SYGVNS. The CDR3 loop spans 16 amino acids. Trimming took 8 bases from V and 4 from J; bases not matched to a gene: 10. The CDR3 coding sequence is TGTGCCAGCCAGAAGGTGGCTAGCGGGGGCACCGGGGAGCTGTTTTTT. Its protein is CASQKVASGGTGELFF.

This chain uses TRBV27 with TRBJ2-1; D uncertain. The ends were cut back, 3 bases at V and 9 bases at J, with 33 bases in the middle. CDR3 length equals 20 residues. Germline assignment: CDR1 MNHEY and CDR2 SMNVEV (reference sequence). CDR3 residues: CASSFPSTREPPKSWSEQFF. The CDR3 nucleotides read TGTGCCAGCAGTTTTCCCTCCACCCGTGAACCTCCTAAAAGCTGGAGTGAGCAGTTCTTC.

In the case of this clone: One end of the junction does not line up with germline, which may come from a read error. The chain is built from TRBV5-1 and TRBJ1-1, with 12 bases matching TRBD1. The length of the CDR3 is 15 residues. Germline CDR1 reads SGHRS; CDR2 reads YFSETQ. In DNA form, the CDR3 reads TGCGCCAGCAGCCTATCTCCGGGACAGGGGGCATTGGTGGACTTT. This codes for CASSLSPGQGALVDF.

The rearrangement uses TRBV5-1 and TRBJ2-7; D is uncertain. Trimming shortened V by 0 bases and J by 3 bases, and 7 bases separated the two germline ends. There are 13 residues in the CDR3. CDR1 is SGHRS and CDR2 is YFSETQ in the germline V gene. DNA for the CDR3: TGCGCCAGCAGCTTGGACAGATACTACGAGCAGTACTTC. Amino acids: CASSLDRYYEQYF. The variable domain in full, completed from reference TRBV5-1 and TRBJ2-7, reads KAGVTQTPRYLIKTRGQQVTLSCSPISGHRSVSWYQQTPGQGLQFLFEYFSETQRNKGNFPGRFSGRQFSNSRSEMNVSTLELGDSALYLCASSLDRYYEQYFGPGTRLTVT.

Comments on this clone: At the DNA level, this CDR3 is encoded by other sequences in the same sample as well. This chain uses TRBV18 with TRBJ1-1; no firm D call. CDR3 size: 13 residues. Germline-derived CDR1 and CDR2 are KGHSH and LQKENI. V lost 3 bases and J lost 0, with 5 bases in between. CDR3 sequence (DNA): TGTGCCAGCTCACCTCTAGTGAACACTGAAGCTTTCTTT. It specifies CASSPLVNTEAFF. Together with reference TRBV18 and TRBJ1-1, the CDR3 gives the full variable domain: NAGVMQNPRHLVRRRGQEARLRCSPMKGHSHVYWYRQLPEEGLKFMVYLQKENIIDESGMPKERFSAEFPKEGPSILRIQQVVRGDSAAYFCASSPLVNTEAFFGQGTRLTVV.

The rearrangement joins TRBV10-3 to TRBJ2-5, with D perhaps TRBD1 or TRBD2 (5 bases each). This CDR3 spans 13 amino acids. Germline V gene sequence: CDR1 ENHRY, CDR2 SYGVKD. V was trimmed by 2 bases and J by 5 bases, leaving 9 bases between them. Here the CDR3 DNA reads TGTGCCATCAGTGAGGGTTGGGGGGAGACCCAGTACTTC. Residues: CAISEGWGETQYF.

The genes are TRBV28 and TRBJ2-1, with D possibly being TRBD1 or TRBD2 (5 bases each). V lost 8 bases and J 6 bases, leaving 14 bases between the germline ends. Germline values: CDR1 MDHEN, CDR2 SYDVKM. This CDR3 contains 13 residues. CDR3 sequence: CASGLGAGNEQFF. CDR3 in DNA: TGTGCCAGCGGATTAGGGGCGGGCAATGAGCAGTTCTTC.

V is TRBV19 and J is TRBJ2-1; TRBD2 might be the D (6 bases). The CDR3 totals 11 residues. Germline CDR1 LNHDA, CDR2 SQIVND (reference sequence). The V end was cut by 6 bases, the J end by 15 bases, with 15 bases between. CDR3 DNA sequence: TGTGCCAGTAGGGGAGGCGGGAATTGGTTCTTC. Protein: CASRGGGNWFF.

The CDR3 DNA is TGTGCCAGCAGCACACTACAGGAAAACCAAGAGACCCAGTACTTC. Translation gives CASSTLQENQETQYF. The rearrangement links TRBV11-3 to TRBJ2-5; TRBD1 might be the D (5 bases). The CDR3 consists of 15 residues. V gave up 5 bases and J gave up 0 bases, with 13 bases separating them. Germline loops: CDR1 SGHNT, CDR2 YENEEA. The variable domain in full, completed from reference TRBV11-3 and TRBJ2-5, reads EAGVVQSPRYKIIEKKQPVAFWCNPISGHNTLYWYLQNLGQGPELLIRYENEEAVDDSQLPKDRFSAERLKGVDSTLKIQPAELGDSAVYLCASSTLQENQETQYFGPGTRLLVL.

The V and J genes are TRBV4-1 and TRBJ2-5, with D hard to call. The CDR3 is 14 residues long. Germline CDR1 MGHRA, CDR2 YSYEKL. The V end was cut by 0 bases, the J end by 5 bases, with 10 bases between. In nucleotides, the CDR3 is TGCGCCAGCAGCCAAGATCAAAGGGTTGAGACCCAGTACTTC. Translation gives CASSQDQRVETQYF.

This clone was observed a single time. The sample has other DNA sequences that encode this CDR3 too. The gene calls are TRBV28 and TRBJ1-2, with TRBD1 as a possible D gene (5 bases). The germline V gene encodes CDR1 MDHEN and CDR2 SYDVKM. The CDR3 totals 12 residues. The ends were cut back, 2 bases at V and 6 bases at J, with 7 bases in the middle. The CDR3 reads CASSLTGDGYTF. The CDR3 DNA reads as TGTGCCAGCAGTTTAACAGGCGATGGCTACACCTTC.

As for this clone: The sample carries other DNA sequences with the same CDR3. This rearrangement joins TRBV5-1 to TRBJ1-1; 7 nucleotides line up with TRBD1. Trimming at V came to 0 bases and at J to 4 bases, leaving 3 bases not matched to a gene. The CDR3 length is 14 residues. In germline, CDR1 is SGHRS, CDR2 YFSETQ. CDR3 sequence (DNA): TGCGCCAGCAGCTTGGGACAGGGTTTCACTGAAGCTTTCTTT. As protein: CASSLGQGFTEAFF.

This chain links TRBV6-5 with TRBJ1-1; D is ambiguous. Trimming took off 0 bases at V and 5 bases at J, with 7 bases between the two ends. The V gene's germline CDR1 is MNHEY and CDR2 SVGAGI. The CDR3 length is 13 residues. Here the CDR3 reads CASSYSIQTEAFF. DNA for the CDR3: TGTGCCAGCAGTTACTCGATACAAACTGAAGCTTTCTTT.

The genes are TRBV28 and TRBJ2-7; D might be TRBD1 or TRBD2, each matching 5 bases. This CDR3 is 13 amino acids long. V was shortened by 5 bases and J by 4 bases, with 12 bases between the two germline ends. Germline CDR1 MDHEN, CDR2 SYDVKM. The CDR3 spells CASSPPGRYEQYF. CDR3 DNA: TGTGCCAGCAGTCCCCCGGGGCGGTACGAGCAGTACTTC.

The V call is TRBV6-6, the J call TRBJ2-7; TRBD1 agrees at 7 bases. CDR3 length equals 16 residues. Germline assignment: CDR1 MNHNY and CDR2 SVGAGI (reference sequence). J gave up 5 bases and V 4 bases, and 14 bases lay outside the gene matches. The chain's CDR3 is CASSLLTGQEFDEQYF. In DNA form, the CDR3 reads TGTGCCAGCAGTTTGTTAACCGGACAGGAGTTCGACGAGCAGTACTTC.

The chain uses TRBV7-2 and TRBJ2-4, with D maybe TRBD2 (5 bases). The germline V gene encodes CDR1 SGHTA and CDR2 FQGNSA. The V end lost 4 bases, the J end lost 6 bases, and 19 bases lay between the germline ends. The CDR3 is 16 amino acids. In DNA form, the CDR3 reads TGTGCCAGCAGCTCAGGAGGAAGGGCCGGAGGAAACATTCAGTACTTC. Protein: CASSSGGRAGGNIQYF.